These 8 T cell receptor beta chains came from one sample sequenced in a study of OX40 agonist ivuxolimab in advanced cancers. Assay used: immunoSEQ multiplex PCR; TCRdb lists only in-frame clones, some missing. The sample records 65,000 to 100,000 clones, around 91% being singletons. The sample was CD4+ or CD8+ T cells sorted from blood, taken in a trial of the OX40 agonist ivuxolimab. The receptors come from an adult with an advanced solid tumor such as melanoma, head and neck, liver or kidney cancer.

The chain is built from TRBV18 and TRBJ1-5; D unresolved. Trimming stripped 6 bases from V and 0 bases from J, with 21 bases between. CDR3 length equals 18 residues. The germline V gene has CDR1 KGHSH and CDR2 LQKENI. The CDR3 DNA reads as TGTGCCAGCTCCCCTACCGGGCCGTCGGTGGTTAGCAATCAGCCCCAGCATTTT. As protein: CASSPTGPSVVSNQPQHF.

The rearrangement uses TRBV29-1 and TRBJ1-1, with TRBD1 matching 7 bases. CDR3 length: 13 amino acids. Unmatched junction bases numbered 6, after V lost 7 bases and J lost 1 base. Germline V gene sequence: CDR1 SQVTM, CDR2 ANQGSEA. In DNA, the CDR3 is TGCAGCGCTGGACAGGCTCCGAACACTGAAGCTTTCTTT. This codes for CSAGQAPNTEAFF.

V usage is TRBV10-3 and J usage is TRBJ2-7, with D perhaps matching TRBD1 (6 bases). The CDR3 is 15 amino acids. Trimming stripped 3 bases from V and 6 bases from J, with 18 bases between. CDR1 is ENHRY, CDR2 SYGVKD, per germline. DNA of the CDR3: TGTGCCATCAGTGACCGCGACAGGTCCGGCCCCGAGCAGTACGTC. This sequence encodes CAISDRDRSGPEQYV.

V is TRBV27 and J is TRBJ1-1; D is uncertain. CDR3 length equals 17 residues. Germline CDR1 and CDR2: MNHEY and SMNVEV (reference sequence). The V end was cut by 7 bases, the J end by 1 base, with 22 bases between. DNA of the CDR3: TGTGCCAGCACCCCCCGGGCCGCTACCATGGGGAACACTGAAGCTTTCTTT. Translation: CASTPRAATMGNTEAFF.

The chain combines TRBV6-1 with TRBJ1-3; D gene uncertain. CDR3 length equals 13 residues. Trimming pared 6 bases from V and 8 bases from J, leaving 14 bases between. The V gene's germline CDR1 is MNHNS and CDR2 SASEGT. CDR3: CASSLSGVDTIYF. In DNA, the CDR3 is TGTGCCAGCAGCCTTTCCGGAGTTGACACCATATATTTT.

This rearrangement joins TRBV5-1 to TRBJ1-3, with 7 bases aligning to TRBD1. CDR3 length: 13 residues. With V trimmed by 4 bases and J by 6 bases, 4 bases remained unmatched. Per germline, CDR1 SGHRS and CDR2 YFSETQ. The CDR3: CASSPQGENTIYF. In DNA, the CDR3 is TGCGCCAGCAGCCCTCAGGGGGAAAACACCATATATTTT.

The chain recombines TRBV10-2 with TRBJ2-2, with a possible D match to TRBD2 (5 bases). Trimming cost V 8 bases and J 8 bases, with 21 bases left between them. Germline assignment: CDR1 WSHSY and CDR2 SAAADI. The CDR3 length is 15 residues. In DNA form, the CDR3 reads TGCGCCAGCCGAGGAGGAGGTACTCTATTTGGGGAGCTGTTTTTT. The encoded protein is CASRGGGTLFGELFF.

The V call is TRBV27, the J call TRBJ1-2, with D maybe TRBD1 (5 bases). The V end was cut by 0 bases, the J end by 2 bases, with 7 bases between. CDR1 MNHEY and CDR2 SMNVEV come from the germline V gene (reference sequence). This CDR3 region has 14 residues. Here the CDR3 reads CASSLSGQNYGYTF. The CDR3 region has the DNA TGTGCCAGCAGTTTATCGGGGCAGAACTATGGCTACACCTTC.